This T cell receptor (beta chain) originates from a study of T cell repertoires in cytomegalovirus infection. CDR1 is SGHTA, CDR2 FQGNSA, per germline. Losses at the gene ends were 5 bases for V and 5 bases for J; bases not matched to a gene: 4. This CDR3 contains 15 residues. One entry per CDR3 protein results from TCRdb running MiXCR on the reads. The sample records 300,000 to 400,000 distinct CDR3 sequences, more than 8% being singletons. This clonotype has at least ten counts. Sequenced sample: PBMCs. The chain couples TRBV7-2 to TRBJ2-7; TRBD2 aligns across 15 bases. The sequence came from a human donor in good health (CMV status not recorded). Some clones in this sample may be carry-over from other donors' samples. CDR3 sequence (DNA): TGTGCCAGCAGCGGGACTAGCGGGGGGTTCAACGAGCAGTACTTC. Residues: CASSGTSGGFNEQYF.